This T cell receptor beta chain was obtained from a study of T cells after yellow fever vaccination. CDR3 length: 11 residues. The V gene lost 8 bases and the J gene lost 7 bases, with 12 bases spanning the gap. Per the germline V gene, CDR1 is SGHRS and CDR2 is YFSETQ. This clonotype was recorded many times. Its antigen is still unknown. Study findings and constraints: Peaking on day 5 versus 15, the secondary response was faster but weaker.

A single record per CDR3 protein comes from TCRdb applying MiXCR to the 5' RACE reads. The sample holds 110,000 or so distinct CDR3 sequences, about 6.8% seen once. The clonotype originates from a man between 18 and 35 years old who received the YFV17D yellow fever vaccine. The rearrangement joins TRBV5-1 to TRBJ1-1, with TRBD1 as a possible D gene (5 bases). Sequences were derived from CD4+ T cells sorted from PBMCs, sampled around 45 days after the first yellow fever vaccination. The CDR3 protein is CASKQDLEAFF. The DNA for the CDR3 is TGCGCCAGTAAACAGGACCTTGAAGCTTTCTTT.